This passage covers 20 T cell receptor beta chains from one sample sequenced in a study of response to subunit inactivated influenza vaccine. TCRdb independently ran MiXCR on the RT-PCR reads; one entry per CDR3 protein. The profile shows about 160,000 distinct CDR3 sequences, about a tenth of them singletons. The specimen was non-naive T cells sorted from PBMCs, collected about 40 days after vaccination. These receptors all come from a man over 45 who received an inactivated influenza vaccine.

The V and J genes are TRBV4-3 and TRBJ2-2, with D uncertain. The CDR3 is made up of 15 amino acids. Germline V CDR1 and CDR2: LGHNA, YSLEER. Trimming took off 0 bases at V and 4 bases at J, with 9 bases between the two ends. The CDR3: CASSQDPIGTGELFF. The CDR3 DNA reads TGCGCCAGCAGCCAAGATCCCATTGGCACCGGGGAGCTGTTTTTT.

This clonotype has only a few counts. CDR3 amino acids: CATGETMETQYF. CDR3 bases: TGTGCCACCGGCGAGACGATGGAGACCCAGTACTTC. The chain recombines TRBV15 with TRBJ2-5; D is unresolved. Trimming stripped 8 bases from V and 5 bases from J, with 12 bases between. The CDR3 is made up of 12 amino acids. Germline CDR1 and CDR2: LNHNV and YYDKDF (reference sequence).

A few counts support this clonotype. The V gene is TRBV7-9, the J gene TRBJ2-7, with 12 bases fitting TRBD2. V lost 1 base and J lost 5; bases outside the gene matches: 9. The CDR3 length is 17 residues. CDR1 and CDR2 from the germline V gene are SEHNR and FQNEAQ (reference sequence). The DNA of the CDR3 is TGTGCCAGCAGCTTAGGTGGCTCTAGCGGGAGGGCCCACGAGCAGTACTTC. This encodes CASSLGGSSGRAHEQYF. The full variable domain, rest sourced from reference TRBV7-9 and TRBJ2-7, is DTGVSQNPRHKITKRGQNVTFRCDPISEHNRLYWYRQTLGQGPEFLTYFQNEAQLEKSRLLSDRFSAERPKGSFSTLEIQRTEQGDSAMYLCASSLGGSSGRAHEQYFGPGTRLTVT.

This clonotype was counted a few times. The gene calls are TRBV15 and TRBJ2-3; 10 bases map to TRBD2. The V gene's germline CDR1 is LNHNV and CDR2 YYDKDF (reference sequence). The CDR3 sequence is 17 residues long. The trim removed 1 base at V and 4 bases at J, leaving 8 bases unmatched. The CDR3 DNA reads TGTGCCACCAGCAGAGTGGATAGCGGGAGGAGGCCAGATACGCAGTATTTT. As protein: CATSRVDSGRRPDTQYF.

This clonotype was counted a few times. The rearrangement links TRBV7-9 to TRBJ2-1; D tentatively reads TRBD1 or TRBD2 (5 bases each). The CDR3 extends over 16 amino acids. V gave up 5 bases and J gave up 0 bases, with 14 bases separating them. Looked up from germline, CDR1 is SEHNR and CDR2 is FQNEAQ (reference sequence). The CDR3 nucleotides are TGTGCCAGCAGCCCGGTGTGGGGGAGCTCCTACAATGAGCAGTTCTTC. Translation: CASSPVWGSSYNEQFF.

The sample holds one count of this clonotype. This chain uses TRBV6-1 with TRBJ2-5; D remains unclear. V was pared by 6 bases and J by 2 bases, with 13 bases between. There are 14 residues in the CDR3. CDR1 is MNHNS, CDR2 SASEGT, per germline. The CDR3 reads CASRARQGQETQYF. The CDR3 DNA reads TGTGCCAGCAGAGCCCGACAAGGGCAAGAGACCCAGTACTTC.

This clonotype was picked up a small number of times. The chain recombines TRBV18 with TRBJ1-1; perhaps TRBD1 as D (5 bases). The V gene's germline CDR1 is KGHSH and CDR2 LQKENI. The CDR3 is 14 residues long. V was clipped by 3 bases and J by 10 bases, with 18 bases between them. CDR3 bases: TGTGCCAGCTCACCCCAAGGGGCTAAGGTGAGAGCTTTCTTT. This gives the protein CASSPQGAKVRAFF.

The CDR3 spells CASSLAGQSTGELFF. The CDR3 bases are TGCGCCAGCAGCTTGGCCGGGCAGAGCACCGGGGAGCTGTTTTTT. The chain combines TRBV5-1 with TRBJ2-2; no firm D call. The CDR3 runs to 15 residues. The V end was cut by 0 bases, the J end by 4 bases, with 10 bases between. Germline CDR1 and CDR2: SGHRS and YFSETQ.

This clonotype was counted only a few times. The chain has TRBV6-2 or TRBV6-3 and TRBJ2-2, with D possibly being TRBD1 (5 bases). This CDR3 is built from 15 residues. The germline CDR1 and CDR2 sequences are MNHEY and SVGEGT. V was pared by 6 bases and J by 6 bases, with 17 bases between. The CDR3 DNA reads TGTGCCAGCAGCCTCCGACAGCCAGGAGCCGGGGAGCTGTTTTTT. Amino acid sequence: CASSLRQPGAGELFF.

The rearrangement links TRBV28 to TRBJ1-4; unclear D gene. V was clipped by 7 bases and J by 8 bases, with 14 bases between them. CDR3 length: 13 residues. Germline V gene sequence: CDR1 MDHEN, CDR2 SYDVKM. The CDR3 sequence is CASIDGVSEKLFF. For the CDR3, the DNA is TGTGCCAGCATTGACGGGGTATCGGAAAAACTGTTTTTT.

This sequence joins TRBV6-2 or TRBV6-3 and TRBJ1-5; 7 bases match TRBD1. V shed 6 bases and J 1 base; nucleotides not matched to a gene: 6. Germline V CDR1 and CDR2: MNHEY, SVGEGT. This CDR3 is 15 amino acids long. In DNA, the CDR3 is TGTGCCAGCAGATTACAGGGGTTGAGCAATCAGCCCCAGCATTTT. This codes for CASRLQGLSNQPQHF.

This clonotype was seen only a few times. The chain joins TRBV12-3 or TRBV12-4 to TRBJ1-4; 12 bases match TRBD1. The V segment lost 6 bases and the J segment 7 bases; nucleotides outside the gene matches: 6. This CDR3 has 15 amino acids. DNA for the CDR3: TGTGCCAGCAGCACCCGGGACAGGGGGCCTGAAAAACTGTTTTTT. Translation gives CASSTRDRGPEKLFF.

V is TRBV15 and J is TRBJ1-2, with TRBD1 as a possible D gene (6 bases). Germline V gives CDR1 LNHNV, CDR2 YYDKDF (reference sequence). The CDR3 has 15 residues. The V and J ends lost 0 bases and 0 bases respectively, with 8 bases between them. This CDR3 reads CATSRDQGPNYGYTF. CDR3 nucleotide sequence: TGTGCCACCAGCAGAGATCAGGGGCCTAACTATGGCTACACCTTC. The full variable domain, completed using reference TRBV15 and TRBJ1-2, is DAMVIQNPRYQVTQFGKPVTLSCSQTLNHNVMYWYQQKSSQAPKLLFHYYDKDFNNEADTPDNFQSRRPNTSFCFLDIRSPGLGDTAMYLCATSRDQGPNYGYTFGSGTRLTVV.

The rearrangement joins TRBV6-1 to TRBJ2-1; 8 bases align to TRBD2. The V gene's germline CDR1 is MNHNS and CDR2 SASEGT. V shed 6 bases, J shed 7 bases, and the junction held 5 bases outside the gene matches. There are 13 residues in the CDR3. CDR3 DNA sequence: TGTGCCAGCAGAAGACTAGCGCGGAATGAGCAGTTCTTC. This codes for CASRRLARNEQFF.

This clonotype was counted a few times. The chain couples TRBV11-3 to TRBJ1-1, with D possibly matching TRBD1 (5 bases). V lost 1 base and J lost 1, with 7 bases in between. The germline V gene has CDR1 SGHNT and CDR2 YENEEA. The CDR3 runs 14 residues. The CDR3 spells CASSLGGSNTEAFF. The CDR3 region has the DNA TGTGCCAGCAGCTTAGGGGGCTCGAACACTGAAGCTTTCTTT.

This clonotype has at least ten counts. The chain joins TRBV18 to TRBJ2-5; D is perhaps TRBD1 (5 bases). Trimming took 4 bases from V and 1 from J, leaving 7 bases between them. CDR1 and CDR2 (germline): KGHSH, LQKENI. The CDR3 loop spans 13 amino acids. This CDR3 is CASSRGLQETQYF. CDR3 in DNA: TGTGCCAGCTCACGGGGCCTCCAAGAGACCCAGTACTTC.

This clonotype has a handful of counts. This chain connects TRBV2 to TRBJ2-5; D is unclear. Germline loops: CDR1 SNHLY, CDR2 FYNNEI. Trimming pared 10 bases from V and 2 bases from J, leaving 17 bases between. The CDR3 loop spans 14 amino acids. CDR3 amino acids: CAIQLRRFQETQYF. The CDR3 DNA reads as TGTGCCATCCAGCTCAGAAGGTTTCAAGAGACCCAGTACTTC.

Of note for this clonotype: This sequence may be a read error, since a much larger clone differs from it by one base. The chain combines TRBV12-3 or TRBV12-4 with TRBJ2-1; TRBD2 might be the D (6 bases). Trimming took off 7 bases at V and 8 bases at J, with 21 bases between the two ends. This CDR3 is built from 15 residues. The CDR3 coding sequence is TGTGCCAGCATTCAAGGGACTTGCGGGATCTATGAGCAGTTCTTC. It yields the protein CASIQGTCGIYEQFF.

This clonotype has a count of ten or more. J is TRBJ2-3 and V is TRBV5-1; the match to TRBD1 covers 8 bases. Per the germline V gene, CDR1 is SGHRS and CDR2 is YFSETQ. The junction had 16 bases not matched to a gene; V was cut back by 1 base and J by 3 bases. The CDR3 length is 19 residues. CDR3 region: CASSLPPISGQGRTDTQYF. In DNA form, the CDR3 reads TGCGCCAGCAGCTTGCCACCAATCTCCGGACAGGGCCGAACAGATACGCAGTATTTT. Full variable domain (remainder filled in from reference TRBV5-1 and TRBJ2-3): KAGVTQTPRYLIKTRGQQVTLSCSPISGHRSVSWYQQTPGQGLQFLFEYFSETQRNKGNFPGRFSGRQFSNSRSEMNVSTLELGDSALYLCASSLPPISGQGRTDTQYFGPGTRLTVL.

The chain recombines TRBV10-3 with TRBJ1-1; 8 nucleotides line up with TRBD1. The CDR3 consists of 14 residues. Germline CDR1 ENHRY, CDR2 SYGVKD. Losses at the gene ends were 7 bases for V and 1 base for J; bases not matched to a gene: 5. CDR3 DNA sequence: TGTGCCATCACCTCCGGGACAGGGAACACTGAAGCTTTCTTT. Its protein product is CAITSGTGNTEAFF.